This T cell receptor beta chain was captured by sequencing in a study of blood T cell repertoires in COVID-19. About the research overall: The samples span acute and convalescent COVID-19 from the United States, Italy and Spain. In each case, the material was cDNA or gDNA derived from T cells, B-cell-depleted T cells, or PBMCs.

Per germline, CDR1 SGHNT and CDR2 YYREEE (reference sequence). Trimming cost V 0 bases and J 4 bases; bases outside gene matches: 1. CDR3 length: 14 amino acids. The assay was immunoSEQ multiplex PCR, and TCRdb's table has in-frame clones only and misses some. The sample holds around 54,000 clones, roughly nine tenths seen once. Input material: peripheral blood. The J gene is TRBJ2-7, the V gene TRBV5-4; 10 positions match TRBD1. This receptor was obtained from a woman between 40 and 55 years old with active COVID-19. The CDR3 loop is CASSLGTGGYEQYF. The CDR3 DNA follows: TGTGCCAGCAGCTTGGGGACAGGGGGGTACGAGCAGTACTTC.